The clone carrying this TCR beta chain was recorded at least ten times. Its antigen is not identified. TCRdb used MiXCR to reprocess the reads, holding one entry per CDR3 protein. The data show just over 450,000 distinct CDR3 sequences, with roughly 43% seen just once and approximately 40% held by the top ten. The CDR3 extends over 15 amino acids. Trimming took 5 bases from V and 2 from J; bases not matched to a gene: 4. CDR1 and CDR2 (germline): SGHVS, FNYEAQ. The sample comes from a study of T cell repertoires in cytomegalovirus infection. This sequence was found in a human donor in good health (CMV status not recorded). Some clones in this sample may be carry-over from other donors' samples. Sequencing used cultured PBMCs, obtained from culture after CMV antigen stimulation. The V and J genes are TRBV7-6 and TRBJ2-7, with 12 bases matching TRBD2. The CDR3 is CASSRGTSGPYEQYF. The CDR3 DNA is TGTGCCAGCAGCAGGGGGACTAGCGGGCCCTACGAGCAGTACTTC.